The source of this T cell receptor (beta chain) is a study of cytomegalovirus exposure and HLA in healthy donors. Whole-study context: Most genotyped donors, approximately 77% of 398, had Caucasian-associated genetic ancestry. Study results and limitations: Association of a missense DCLRE1C variant with TCR beta V- and J-gene trimming was reported in a later analysis.

Concerning this clone: Its target is not known.

With 60 Vbeta and 13 Jbeta primers, the PCR was carried out. The authors' processing: A later analysis counted approximately 88 million unique TCR beta chains, some 12 million shared. Data came from immunoSEQ multiplex PCR; TCRdb stores just in-frame clones and leaves some out. The V and J calls and clone size come from that table; D and trimming were worked out from the DNA. The sample has tens of thousands of clones; approximately 80% are singletons. Sample: PBMCs. This TCR was recovered from a man younger than 40 in good health and CMV-seronegative.

CDR3 protein: CAWAATATDTQYF. The CDR3 coding sequence is TGTGCCTGGGCGGCCACTGCGACAGATACGCAGTATTTT. The V call is TRBV30, the J call TRBJ2-3; D gene ambiguous. The CDR3 consists of 13 residues. Germline V gene lookup returns CDR1 GTSNPN and CDR2 SVGIG (reference sequence). V dropped 5 bases and J dropped 3 bases, with 12 bases sitting between them.